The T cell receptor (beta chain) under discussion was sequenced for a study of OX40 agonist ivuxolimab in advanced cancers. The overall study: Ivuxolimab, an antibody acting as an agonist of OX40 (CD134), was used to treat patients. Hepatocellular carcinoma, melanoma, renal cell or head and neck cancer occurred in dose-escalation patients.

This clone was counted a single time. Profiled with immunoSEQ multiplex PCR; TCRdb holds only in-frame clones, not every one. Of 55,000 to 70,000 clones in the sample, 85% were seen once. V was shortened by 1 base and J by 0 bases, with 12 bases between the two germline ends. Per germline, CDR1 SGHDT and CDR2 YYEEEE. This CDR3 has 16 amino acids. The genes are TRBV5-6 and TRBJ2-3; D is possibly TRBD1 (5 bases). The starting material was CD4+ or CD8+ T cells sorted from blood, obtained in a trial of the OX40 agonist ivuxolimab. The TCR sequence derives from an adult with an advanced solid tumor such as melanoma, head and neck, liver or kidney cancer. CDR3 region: CASSLRWQGSTDTQYF. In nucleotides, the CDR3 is TGTGCCAGCAGCTTGCGGTGGCAGGGTAGCACAGATACGCAGTATTTT.